The 6 T cell receptor beta chains below all came from one sample that was sequenced in a study of blood T cell repertoires in COVID-19. Sequenced by immunoSEQ multiplex PCR; TCRdb stores in-frame clones only, minus some. The table includes approximately 90,000 clones, roughly 80% detected once. The specimen was peripheral blood. The receptor set was obtained from a man between 65 and 85 years old with COVID-19, enrolled during active disease.

The genes are TRBV10-3 and TRBJ1-2, with 7 bases aligning to TRBD1. V trimming: 6 bases; J trimming: 0 bases; junction bases outside the gene matches: 4. CDR1 ENHRY and CDR2 SYGVKD come from the germline V gene. CDR3 length: 14 amino acids. CDR3 nucleotides: TGTGCCATCAGAAGGGACAGCACTAACTATGGCTACACCTTC. It specifies CAIRRDSTNYGYTF.

This chain links TRBV7-4 with TRBJ1-5, with D maybe TRBD1 (5 bases). Trimming pared 1 base from V and 4 bases from J, leaving 8 bases between. In germline, CDR1 is SGHVT, CDR2 SQSDAQ. CDR3 length: 14 residues. CDR3 DNA: TGTGCCAGCAGCTTAGTCTCAGGGAATCAGCCCCAGCATTTT. It translates to CASSLVSGNQPQHF.

The rearrangement uses TRBV7-2 and TRBJ1-6; possible D gene TRBD1, 5 bases. The germline CDR1 and CDR2 sequences are SGHTA and FQGNSA. Between the trimmed V and J ends, which lost 3 bases and 7 bases, there was a span of 10 bases. This CDR3 is built from 14 residues. The CDR3 DNA reads TGTGCCAGCAGCTTGGGCAGGGCAAATTCACCCCTCCACTTT. Protein sequence: CASSLGRANSPLHF.

The gene calls are TRBV10-3 and TRBJ2-3, with D possibly TRBD1 on 5 matching bases. The germline V gene encodes CDR1 ENHRY and CDR2 SYGVKD. The CDR3 consists of 13 residues. V was pared by 3 bases and J by 4 bases, with 8 bases between. The CDR3: CAISEGVADTQYF. CDR3 bases: TGTGCCATCAGTGAAGGGGTGGCAGATACGCAGTATTTT.

This chain uses TRBV6-5 with TRBJ2-7; 8 bases fit TRBD1. Germline assignment: CDR1 MNHEY and CDR2 SVGAGI. The CDR3 extends over 16 amino acids. V dropped 4 bases and J dropped 5; count of bases not matched to a gene: 13. This CDR3 reads CASSSGRQGWKNEQYF. The CDR3 DNA is TGTGCCAGCAGTTCGGGGAGACAGGGGTGGAAGAACGAGCAGTACTTC.

The chain uses TRBV6-5 and TRBJ2-4; 7 bases fit TRBD2. V trimming: 6 bases; J trimming: 12 bases; junction bases outside the gene matches: 8. Germline V gene sequence: CDR1 MNHEY, CDR2 SVGAGI. CDR3 length equals 12 residues. The CDR3 loop is CASRAPLAPQYF. In nucleotides, the CDR3 is TGTGCCAGCAGGGCACCACTAGCGCCTCAGTACTTC.